The 7 T cell receptor beta chains below come from one sample, sequenced in a study of T cell changes during pregnancy in multiple sclerosis. Clones were sequenced by immunoSEQ multiplex PCR, and TCRdb holds only the in-frame ones, with some missing. The data hold more than 45,000 clones, with 93% observed a single time. The sample was CD8+ T cells from peripheral blood mononuclear cells, taken in the second trimester of pregnancy. These TCRs come from a female donor with multiple sclerosis, enrolled in a pregnancy study.

This sequence joins TRBV4-1 and TRBJ1-5; D possibly corresponds to TRBD1 (5 bases). CDR3 length: 17 amino acids. V was trimmed by 4 bases and J by 7 bases, leaving 23 bases between them. Germline values: CDR1 MGHRA, CDR2 YSYEKL. In DNA form, the CDR3 reads TGCGCCAGCAGCCCCCAGCCCGGGGCCGCGGCGGGACAGCCCCAGCATTTT. Residues: CASSPQPGAAAGQPQHF.

The rearrangement uses TRBV15 and TRBJ1-5; TRBD1 matches 11 bases. The CDR3 covers 17 residues. Germline V lookup: CDR1 LNHNV, CDR2 YYDKDF (reference sequence). The J segment lost 5 bases and the V segment lost 3 bases, leaving 9 bases of the junction unmatched. CDR3 loop: CATSRGFWTGGDQPQHF. CDR3 DNA sequence: TGTGCCACCAGCAGGGGATTCTGGACAGGGGGCGATCAGCCCCAGCATTTT.

V gene TRBV27 combines with J gene TRBJ2-7; D remains unclear. This CDR3 comprises 14 residues. V lost 0 bases and J 7 bases, leaving 13 bases between the germline ends. CDR1 and CDR2 (germline): MNHEY, SMNVEV (reference sequence). The DNA for the CDR3 is TGTGCCAGCAGTTTATCCCCCTCGGGTTGGGAGCAGTACTTC. Protein product: CASSLSPSGWEQYF.

The chain uses TRBV7-9 and TRBJ1-5; possible D gene TRBD1, 6 bases. CDR3 size: 14 residues. Between the trimmed V and J ends, which lost 6 bases and 3 bases, there was a span of 12 bases. CDR1 SEHNR and CDR2 FQNEAQ come from the germline V gene (reference sequence). CDR3 amino acids: CASRADSPNQPQHF. The CDR3 region has the DNA TGTGCCAGCAGAGCGGACAGCCCCAATCAGCCCCAGCATTTT.

The chain uses TRBV9 and TRBJ1-1; D ambiguous. In germline, CDR1 is SGDLS, CDR2 YYNGEE. Trimming left V 2 bases short and J 1 base short, with 6 bases between. The CDR3 is 13 amino acids. CDR3 DNA sequence: TGTGCCAGCAGCGTGCACAAGAACACTGAAGCTTTCTTT. This encodes CASSVHKNTEAFF.

The chain combines TRBV7-2 with TRBJ2-7; 10 nucleotides agree with TRBD1. CDR3 length: 16 residues. Looked up from germline, CDR1 is SGHTA and CDR2 is FQGNSA. V shed 2 bases and J 2 bases; nucleotides not matched to a gene: 6. CDR3 amino acids: CASSLNDRGLTYEQYF. CDR3 nucleotides: TGTGCCAGCAGCTTAAATGACAGGGGGCTGACCTACGAGCAGTACTTC. Filled out from reference TRBV7-2 and TRBJ2-7, the complete variable domain reads GAGVSQSPSNKVTEKGKDVELRCDPISGHTALYWYRQSLGQGLEFLIYFQGNSAPDKSGLPSDRFSAERTGGSVSTLTIQRTQQEDSAVYLCASSLNDRGLTYEQYFGPGTRLTVT.

This clone was seen only a few times. The chain has TRBV10-3 and TRBJ1-1; D is ambiguous. This CDR3 spans 12 amino acids. The germline gives CDR1 ENHRY, CDR2 SYGVKD. The germline V and J ends were trimmed by 3 bases and 2 bases, with 4 bases remaining between them. Here the CDR3 reads CAISELNTEAFF. DNA for the CDR3: TGTGCCATCAGTGAATTAAACACTGAAGCTTTCTTT.